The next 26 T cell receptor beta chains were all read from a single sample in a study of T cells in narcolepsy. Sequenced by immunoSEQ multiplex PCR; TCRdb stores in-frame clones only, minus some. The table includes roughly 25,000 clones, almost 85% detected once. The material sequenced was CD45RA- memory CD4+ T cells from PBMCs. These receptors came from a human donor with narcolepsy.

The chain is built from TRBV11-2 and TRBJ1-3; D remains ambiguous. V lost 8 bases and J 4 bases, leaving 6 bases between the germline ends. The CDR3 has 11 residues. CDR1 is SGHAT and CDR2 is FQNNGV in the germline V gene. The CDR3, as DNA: TGTGCCAGCTCATACGGAAACACCATATATTTT. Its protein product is CASSYGNTIYF.

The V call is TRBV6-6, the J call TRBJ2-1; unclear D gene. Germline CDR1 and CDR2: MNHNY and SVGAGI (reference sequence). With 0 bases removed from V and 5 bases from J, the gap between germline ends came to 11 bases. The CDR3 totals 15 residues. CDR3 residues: CASSYSKRADNEQFF. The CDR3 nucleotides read TGTGCCAGCAGTTACTCGAAGCGAGCCGACAATGAGCAGTTCTTC.

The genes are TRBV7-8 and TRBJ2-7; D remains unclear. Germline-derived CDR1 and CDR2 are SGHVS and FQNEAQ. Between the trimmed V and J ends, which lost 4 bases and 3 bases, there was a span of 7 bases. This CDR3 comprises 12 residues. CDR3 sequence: CASSSTYYEQYF. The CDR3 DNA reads TGTGCCAGCAGCTCAACCTACTACGAGCAGTACTTC.

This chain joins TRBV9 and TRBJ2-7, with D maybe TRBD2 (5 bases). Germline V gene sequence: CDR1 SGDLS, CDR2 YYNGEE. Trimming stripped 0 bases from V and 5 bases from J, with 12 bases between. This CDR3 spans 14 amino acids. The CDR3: CASSVGPTRDEQYF. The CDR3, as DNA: TGTGCCAGCAGCGTAGGTCCTACTAGAGACGAGCAGTACTTC.

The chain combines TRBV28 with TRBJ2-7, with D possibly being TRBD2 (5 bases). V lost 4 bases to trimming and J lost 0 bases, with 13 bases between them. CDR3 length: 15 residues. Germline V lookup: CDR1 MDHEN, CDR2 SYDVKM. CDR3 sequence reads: CASSSIKRSSYEQYF. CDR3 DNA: TGTGCCAGCAGTTCCATCAAGCGGAGCTCCTACGAGCAGTACTTC.

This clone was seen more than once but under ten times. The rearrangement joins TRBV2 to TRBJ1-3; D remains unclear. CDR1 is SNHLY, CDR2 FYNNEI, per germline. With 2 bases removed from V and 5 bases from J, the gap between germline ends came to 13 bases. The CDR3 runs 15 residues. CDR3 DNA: TGTGCCAGCAGTGAAAGATTGAGCCAGAGAAACACCATATATTTT. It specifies CASSERLSQRNTIYF.

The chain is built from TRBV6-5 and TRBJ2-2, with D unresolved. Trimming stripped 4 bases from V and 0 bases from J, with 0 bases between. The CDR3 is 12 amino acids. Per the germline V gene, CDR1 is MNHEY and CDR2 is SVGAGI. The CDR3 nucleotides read TGTGCCAGCAGTTCGAACACCGGGGAGCTGTTTTTT. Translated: CASSSNTGELFF.

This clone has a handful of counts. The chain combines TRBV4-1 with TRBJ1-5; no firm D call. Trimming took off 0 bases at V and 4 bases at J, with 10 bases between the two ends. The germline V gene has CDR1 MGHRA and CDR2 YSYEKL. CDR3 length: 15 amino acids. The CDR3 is CASSQDNGWNQPQHF. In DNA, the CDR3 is TGCGCCAGCAGCCAAGATAATGGGTGGAATCAGCCCCAGCATTTT.

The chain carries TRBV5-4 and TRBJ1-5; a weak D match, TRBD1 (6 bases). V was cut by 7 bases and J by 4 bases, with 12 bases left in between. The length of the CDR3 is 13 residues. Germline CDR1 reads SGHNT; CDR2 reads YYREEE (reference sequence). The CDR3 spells CASSQGPNQPQHF. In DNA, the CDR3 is TGTGCCAGCTCCCAGGGGCCAAATCAGCCCCAGCATTTT.

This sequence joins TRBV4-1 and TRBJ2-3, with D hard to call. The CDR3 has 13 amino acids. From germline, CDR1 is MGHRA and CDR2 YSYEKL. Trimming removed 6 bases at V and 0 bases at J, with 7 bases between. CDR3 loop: CASRNPSTDTQYF. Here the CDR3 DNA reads TGCGCCAGCAGGAACCCTAGCACAGATACGCAGTATTTT.

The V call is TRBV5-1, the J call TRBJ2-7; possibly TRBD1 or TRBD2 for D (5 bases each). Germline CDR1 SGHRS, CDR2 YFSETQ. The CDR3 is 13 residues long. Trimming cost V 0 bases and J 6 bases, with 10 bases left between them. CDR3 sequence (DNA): TGCGCCAGCAGCTTGGGGGACCCGGCCGAGCAGTACTTC. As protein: CASSLGDPAEQYF.

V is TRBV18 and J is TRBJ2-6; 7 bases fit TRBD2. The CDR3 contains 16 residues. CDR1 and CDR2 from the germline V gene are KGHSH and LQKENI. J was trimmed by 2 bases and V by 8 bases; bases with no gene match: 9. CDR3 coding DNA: TGTGCCAGCGCGGGACGGGCGGGAGCTGGGGCCAACGTCCTGACTTTC. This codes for CASAGRAGAGANVLTF. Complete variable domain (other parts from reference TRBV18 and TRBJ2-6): NAGVMQNPRHLVRRRGQEARLRCSPMKGHSHVYWYRQLPEEGLKFMVYLQKENIIDESGMPKERFSAEFPKEGPSILRIQQVVRGDSAAYFCASAGRAGAGANVLTFGAGSRLTVL.

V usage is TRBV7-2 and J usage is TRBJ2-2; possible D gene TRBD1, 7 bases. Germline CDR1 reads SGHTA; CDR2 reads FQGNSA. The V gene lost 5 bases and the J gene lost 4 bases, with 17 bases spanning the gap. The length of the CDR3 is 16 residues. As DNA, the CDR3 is TGTGCCAGCAGCCTGAGGCGGGGACAGATCACCGGGGAGCTGTTTTTT. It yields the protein CASSLRRGQITGELFF.

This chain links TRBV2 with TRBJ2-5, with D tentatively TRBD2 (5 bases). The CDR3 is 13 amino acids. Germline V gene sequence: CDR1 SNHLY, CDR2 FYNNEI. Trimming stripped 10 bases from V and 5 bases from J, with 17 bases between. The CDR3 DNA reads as TGTGCCACTTCGTCCGGGGTTGGGGAGACCCAGTACTTC. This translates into CATSSGVGETQYF. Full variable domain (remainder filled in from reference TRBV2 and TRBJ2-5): EPEVTQTPSHQVTQMGQEVILRCVPISNHLYFYWYRQILGQKVEFLVSFYNNEISEKSEIFDDQFSVERPDGSNFTLKIRSTKLEDSAMYFCATSSGVGETQYFGPGTRLLVL.

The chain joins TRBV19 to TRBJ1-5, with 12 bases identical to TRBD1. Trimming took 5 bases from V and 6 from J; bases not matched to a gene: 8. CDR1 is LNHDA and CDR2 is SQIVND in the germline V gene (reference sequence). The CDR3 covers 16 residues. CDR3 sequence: CASSPPGTGGRQPQHF. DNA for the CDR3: TGTGCCAGTAGTCCTCCAGGGACAGGGGGCCGTCAGCCCCAGCATTTT. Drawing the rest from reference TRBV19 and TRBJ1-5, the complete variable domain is DGGITQSPKYLFRKEGQNVTLSCEQNLNHDAMYWYRQDPGQGLRLIYYSQIVNDFQKGDIAEGYSVSREKKESFPLTVTSAQKNPTAFYLCASSPPGTGGRQPQHFGDGTRLSIL.

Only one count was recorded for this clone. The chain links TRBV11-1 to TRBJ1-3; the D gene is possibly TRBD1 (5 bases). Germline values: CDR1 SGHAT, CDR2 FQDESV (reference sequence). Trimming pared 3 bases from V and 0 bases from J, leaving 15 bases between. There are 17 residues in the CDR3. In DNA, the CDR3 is TGTGCCAGCAGCTTGAGGAGAGGGGCGATCTCTGGAAACACCATATATTTT. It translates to CASSLRRGAISGNTIYF.

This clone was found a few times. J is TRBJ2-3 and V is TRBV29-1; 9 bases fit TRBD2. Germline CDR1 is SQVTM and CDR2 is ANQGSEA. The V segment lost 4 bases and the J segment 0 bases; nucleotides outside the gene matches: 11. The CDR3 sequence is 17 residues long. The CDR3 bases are TGCAGCGTTGCATTTAGCGGGAGCGTGTGGAGCACAGATACGCAGTATTTT. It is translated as CSVAFSGSVWSTDTQYF.

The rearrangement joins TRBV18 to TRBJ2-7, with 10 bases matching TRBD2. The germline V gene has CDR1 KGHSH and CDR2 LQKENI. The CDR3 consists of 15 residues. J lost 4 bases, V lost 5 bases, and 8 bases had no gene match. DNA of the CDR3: TGTGCCAGCTCAGCACTAGCGGGACAAGAATACGAGCAGTACTTC. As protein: CASSALAGQEYEQYF.

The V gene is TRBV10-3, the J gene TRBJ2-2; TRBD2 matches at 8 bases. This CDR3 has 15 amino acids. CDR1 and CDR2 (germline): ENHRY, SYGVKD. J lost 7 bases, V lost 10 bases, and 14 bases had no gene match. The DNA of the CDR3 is TGTGCCACGAAGCAGCGGGAGAGTTTGGGCGGGGAGCTGTTTTTT. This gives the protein CATKQRESLGGELFF.

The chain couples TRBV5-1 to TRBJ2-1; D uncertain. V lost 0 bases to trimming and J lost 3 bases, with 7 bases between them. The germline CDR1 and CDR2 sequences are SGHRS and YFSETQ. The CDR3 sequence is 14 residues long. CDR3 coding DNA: TGCGCCAGCAGCTTGGGACTCCTCTACAATGAGCAGTTCTTC. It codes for CASSLGLLYNEQFF.

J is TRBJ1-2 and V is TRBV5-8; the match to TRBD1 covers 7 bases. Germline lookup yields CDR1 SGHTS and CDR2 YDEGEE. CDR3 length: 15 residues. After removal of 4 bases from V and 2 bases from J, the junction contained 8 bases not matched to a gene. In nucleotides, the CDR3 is TGTGCCAGCAGCCCTCCCTGGACAGGAAACTATGGCTACACCTTC. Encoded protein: CASSPPWTGNYGYTF.

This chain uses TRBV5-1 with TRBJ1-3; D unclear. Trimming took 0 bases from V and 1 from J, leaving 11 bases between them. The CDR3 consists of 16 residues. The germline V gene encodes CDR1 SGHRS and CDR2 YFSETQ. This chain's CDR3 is CASSLEAVGSGNTIYF. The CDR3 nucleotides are TGCGCCAGCAGCTTGGAGGCAGTCGGGTCTGGAAACACCATATATTTT.

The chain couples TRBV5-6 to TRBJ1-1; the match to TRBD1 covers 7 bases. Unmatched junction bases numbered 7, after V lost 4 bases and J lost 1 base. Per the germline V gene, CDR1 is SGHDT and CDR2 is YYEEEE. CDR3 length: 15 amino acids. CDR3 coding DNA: TGTGCCAGCAGCACCGGACAGGTTGCGAACACTGAAGCTTTCTTT. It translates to CASSTGQVANTEAFF.

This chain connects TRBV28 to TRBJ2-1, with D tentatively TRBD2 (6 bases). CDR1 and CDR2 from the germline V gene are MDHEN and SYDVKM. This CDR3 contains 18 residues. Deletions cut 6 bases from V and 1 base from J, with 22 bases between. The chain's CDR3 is CASSPLRRASDSYNEQFF. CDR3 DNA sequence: TGTGCCAGCAGCCCCCTGAGGAGGGCGTCTGATTCCTACAATGAGCAGTTCTTC. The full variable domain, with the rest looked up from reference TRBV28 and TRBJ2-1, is DVKVTQSSRYLVKRTGEKVFLECVQDMDHENMFWYRQDPGLGLRLIYFSYDVKMKEKGDIPEGYSVSREKKERFSLILESASTNQTSMYLCASSPLRRASDSYNEQFFGPGTRLTVL.

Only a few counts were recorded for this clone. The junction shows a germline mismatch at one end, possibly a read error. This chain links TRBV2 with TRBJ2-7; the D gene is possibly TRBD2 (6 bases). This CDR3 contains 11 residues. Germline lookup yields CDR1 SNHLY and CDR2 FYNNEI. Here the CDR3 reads CASGWTGLLSF. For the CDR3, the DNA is TGTGCCAGCGGGTGGACGGGACTCCTAAGCTTC.

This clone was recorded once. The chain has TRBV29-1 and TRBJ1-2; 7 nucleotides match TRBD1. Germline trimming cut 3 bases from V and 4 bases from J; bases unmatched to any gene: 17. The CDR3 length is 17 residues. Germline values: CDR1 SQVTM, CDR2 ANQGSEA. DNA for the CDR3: TGCAGCGTTGATATGAGGAATTTAGGGGGCCCCTCCTATGGCTACACCTTC. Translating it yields CSVDMRNLGGPSYGYTF.